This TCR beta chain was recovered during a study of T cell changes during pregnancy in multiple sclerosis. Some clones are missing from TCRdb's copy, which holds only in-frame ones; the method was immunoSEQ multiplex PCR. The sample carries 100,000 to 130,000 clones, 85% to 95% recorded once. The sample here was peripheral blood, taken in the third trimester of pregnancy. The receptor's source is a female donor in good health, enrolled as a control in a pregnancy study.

The CDR3 coding sequence is TGTGCCAGCAGCTTTGGTACACGAGAAAAACTGTTTTTT. This encodes CASSFGTREKLFF. The chain has TRBV7-9 and TRBJ1-4; D gene unclear. Germline V gene lookup returns CDR1 SEHNR and CDR2 FQNEAQ (reference sequence). The CDR3 spans 13 residues. V was clipped by 3 bases and J by 8 bases, with 10 bases between them.